This T cell receptor beta chain was sequenced for a study of blood T cell repertoires in COVID-19. Study summary: Material from acute and convalescent COVID-19 was sourced from the United States, Italy and Spain. In each case, the material was cDNA or gDNA derived from T cells, B-cell-depleted T cells, or PBMCs.

Using immunoSEQ multiplex PCR, the repertoire was profiled, and TCRdb retains in-frame clones only, with some absent. The sample has a few hundred thousand clones; about 87% are singletons. The germline CDR1 and CDR2 sequences are MDHEN and SYDVKM. The CDR3 covers 15 residues. Trimming stripped 6 bases from V and 0 bases from J, with 14 bases between. Material for sequencing was peripheral blood. This chain connects TRBV28 to TRBJ1-1, with no clear D. The sequence derives from a woman aged 50 to 60 who had recovered from COVID-19. This CDR3 is CASREGAPLNTEAFF. CDR3 DNA sequence: TGTGCCAGCAGAGAGGGAGCACCCCTGAACACTGAAGCTTTCTTT.